The 4 T cell receptor beta chains given below trace back to one sample, sequenced in a study of blood T cell repertoires in COVID-19. Here immunoSEQ multiplex PCR was the method, and the copy in TCRdb shows in-frame clones only, minus some. The sample shows about 300,000 clones, around 86% of them seen only once. Input material: peripheral blood. These receptors all come from a man aged 65-85 years with acute or convalescent COVID-19.

This chain uses TRBV21-1 with TRBJ2-7; TRBD1 is the table's D call, not checked against the DNA. TRBV21-1 is described as a pseudogene. There are 14 residues in the CDR3. The CDR3 protein is CASSTRDREYEQYF. For the CDR3, the DNA is TGTGCCAGCAGCACCCGGGACAGAGAATACGAGCAGTACTTC.

V and J are TRBV9 and TRBJ2-7; TRBD1 matches 7 bases. The CDR3 covers 13 residues. Trimming removed 7 bases from V and 7 bases from J; junction bases left unmatched: 11. From germline, CDR1 is SGDLS and CDR2 YYNGEE. The CDR3 sequence is CASAFLETGEQYF. CDR3 sequence (DNA): TGTGCCAGCGCCTTTTTGGAGACAGGGGAGCAGTACTTC.

For the CDR3, the DNA is TGTGCCAGCAGCCTCCGCGGGACTAGCGAAAGAAATGAGCAGTTCTTC. Translating it yields CASSLRGTSERNEQFF. This rearrangement joins TRBV9 to TRBJ2-1; 10 positions match TRBD2. J gave up 7 bases and V 4 bases, and 11 bases lay outside the gene matches. Germline V CDR1 and CDR2: SGDLS, YYNGEE. This CDR3 contains 16 residues.

The rearrangement joins TRBV3-1 (or the pseudogene TRBV3-2) to TRBJ2-7; maybe TRBD2 (6 bases). This CDR3 contains 16 residues. V lost 5 bases to trimming and J lost 5 bases, with 22 bases between them. Germline CDR1 reads LGHDT; CDR2 reads YNNKEL (reference sequence). DNA of the CDR3: TGTGCCAGCAGCGGACGCCGGGACTCCCTATCCAACGAGCAGTACTTC. Translation gives CASSGRRDSLSNEQYF.